The TCR beta chain described here comes from a study of T cell changes during pregnancy in multiple sclerosis. Sequencing was performed with immunoSEQ multiplex PCR; in TCRdb, only in-frame clones are kept and a portion is missing. The table lists tens of thousands of clones, approximately 91% of them singletons. The V end was cut by 3 bases, the J end by 6 bases, with 12 bases between. The CDR3 is made up of 13 amino acids. Per germline, CDR1 SNHLY and CDR2 FYNNEI. The TCR comes from a female donor with multiple sclerosis, enrolled in a pregnancy study. The sample comprised PBMCs (not recorded whether the cells were cultured). The V gene is TRBV2, the J gene TRBJ2-7, with TRBD1 as a possible D gene (6 bases). The CDR3 nucleotides read TGTGCCAGCAGTGAGGGGGCGCAGGTCGAGCAGTACTTC. Translating it yields CASSEGAQVEQYF.